A selection of T cell receptor beta chains follows, all from one sample in a study of beta chain features in type 1 diabetes. Sequenced by immunoSEQ multiplex PCR; TCRdb stores in-frame clones only, minus some. The sample records about 140,000 clones, around a tenth being singletons. Sample: central memory CD4+ T cells from blood. These receptors were collected from a woman aged 40 to 50 in good health. Both conserved end residues are part of each CDR3. Each record gives: clone size, J gene, CDR3 length, D gene, V gene, CDR3 protein, CDR3 DNA. D genes are given only for firm matches. A row's size may be missing; if present it is once, few, many or a size class.

clone size: many
J gene: TRBJ1-6
CDR3 length: 15
D gene: -
V gene: TRBV28
CDR3 protein: CASSLVATPNSPLHF
CDR3 DNA: TGTGCCAGCAGTTTAGTAGCGACGCCTAACTCACCCCTCCACTTT

clone size: -
J gene: TRBJ2-3
CDR3 length: 17
D gene: -
V gene: TRBV2
CDR3 protein: CASSSPPDGHSTDTQYF
CDR3 DNA: TGTGCCAGCAGTTCCCCTCCGGACGGACATAGCACAGATACGCAGTATTTT

clone size: few
J gene: TRBJ2-5
CDR3 length: 15
D gene: -
V gene: TRBV7-8
CDR3 protein: CASSPPGLREETQYF
CDR3 DNA: TGTGCCAGCAGCCCCCCCGGACTGCGGGAAGAGACCCAGTACTTC

clone size: -
J gene: TRBJ2-1
CDR3 length: 15
D gene: TRBD2
V gene: TRBV4-2
CDR3 protein: CASSPGLAGGNEQFF
CDR3 DNA: TGTGCCAGCAGCCCGGGACTAGCGGGTGGGAATGAGCAGTTCTTC

clone size: -
J gene: TRBJ1-5
CDR3 length: 14
D gene: -
V gene: TRBV7-9
CDR3 protein: CASSATGGNKPQHF
CDR3 DNA: TGTGCCAGCAGTGCTACGGGGGGAAATAAGCCCCAGCATTTT

clone size: few
J gene: TRBJ1-2
CDR3 length: 14
D gene: -
V gene: TRBV18
CDR3 protein: CASSPAGLFYGYTF
CDR3 DNA: TGTGCCAGCTCACCGGCCGGACTCTTCTATGGCTACACCTTC

clone size: -
J gene: TRBJ2-1
CDR3 length: 15
D gene: TRBD2
V gene: TRBV2
CDR3 protein: CASSDPLAGGSEQFF
CDR3 DNA: TGTGCCAGCAGTGATCCCCTAGCGGGGGGGAGTGAGCAGTTCTTC

clone size: few
J gene: TRBJ1-5
CDR3 length: 14
D gene: -
V gene: TRBV9
CDR3 protein: CASSVNTVNQPQHF
CDR3 DNA: TGTGCCAGCAGCGTAAACACAGTTAATCAGCCCCAGCATTTT

clone size: -
J gene: TRBJ1-4
CDR3 length: 13
D gene: -
V gene: TRBV6-5
CDR3 protein: CASSYSFNEKLFF
CDR3 DNA: TGTGCCAGCAGTTACTCCTTCAATGAAAAACTGTTTTTT

clone size: -
J gene: TRBJ2-1
CDR3 length: 14
D gene: -
V gene: TRBV27
CDR3 protein: CASRQGARANEQFF
CDR3 DNA: TGTGCCAGCAGACAAGGGGCCCGGGCCAATGAGCAGTTCTTC

clone size: few
J gene: TRBJ1-1
CDR3 length: 13
D gene: -
V gene: TRBV18
CDR3 protein: CASSAWGGTEAFF
CDR3 DNA: TGTGCCAGCTCGGCGTGGGGGGGGACTGAAGCTTTCTTT

clone size: few
J gene: TRBJ1-1
CDR3 length: 14
D gene: -
V gene: TRBV4-1
CDR3 protein: CASSQADKTRGAFF
CDR3 DNA: TGCGCCAGCAGCCAAGCGGACAAGACCAGGGGAGCTTTCTTT

clone size: -
J gene: TRBJ2-1
CDR3 length: 13
D gene: TRBD2
V gene: TRBV7-9
CDR3 protein: CASSLLLAGEQFF
CDR3 DNA: TGTGCCAGCAGCTTATTACTAGCGGGGGAGCAGTTCTTC

clone size: few
J gene: TRBJ1-6
CDR3 length: 17
D gene: TRBD1
V gene: TRBV7-2
CDR3 protein: CASSLVPGGIGNSPLHF
CDR3 DNA: TGTGCCAGCAGCTTAGTTCCAGGGGGCATTGGAAATTCACCCCTCCACTTT

clone size: -
J gene: TRBJ2-7
CDR3 length: 14
D gene: TRBD1
V gene: TRBV12-5
CDR3 protein: CASGLQGSAYEQYF
CDR3 DNA: TGTGCTAGTGGTCTACAGGGGTCCGCCTACGAGCAGTACTTC

clone size: few
J gene: TRBJ2-7
CDR3 length: 14
D gene: -
V gene: TRBV2
CDR3 protein: CVSQKGGAPYEQYF
CDR3 DNA: TGTGTCAGCCAGAAAGGCGGGGCGCCGTACGAGCAGTACTTC

clone size: -
J gene: TRBJ2-6
CDR3 length: 15
D gene: -
V gene: TRBV7-9
CDR3 protein: CASSFGLSGANVLTF
CDR3 DNA: TGTGCCAGCAGCTTCGGACTTTCTGGGGCCAACGTCCTGACTTTC

clone size: few
J gene: TRBJ1-1
CDR3 length: 16
D gene: -
V gene: TRBV10-3
CDR3 protein: CAISPGSKVWNTEAFF
CDR3 DNA: TGTGCCATCAGCCCAGGCAGTAAGGTTTGGAACACTGAAGCTTTCTTT

clone size: few
J gene: TRBJ1-1
CDR3 length: 14
D gene: -
V gene: TRBV6-4
CDR3 protein: CASSVGGTNTEAFF
CDR3 DNA: TGTGCCAGCAGTGTGGGGGGAACGAACACTGAAGCTTTCTTT

clone size: -
J gene: TRBJ2-1
CDR3 length: 16
D gene: TRBD1
V gene: TRBV11-3
CDR3 protein: CASSSRGDRGYNEQFF
CDR3 DNA: TGTGCCAGCAGCTCCCGGGGGGACAGGGGGTACAATGAGCAGTTCTTC

clone size: few
J gene: TRBJ2-2
CDR3 length: 17
D gene: TRBD2
V gene: TRBV4-3
CDR3 protein: CASSQAIGGTNTGELFF
CDR3 DNA: TGCGCCAGCAGCCAGGCCATCGGGGGGACGAACACCGGGGAGCTGTTTTTT

clone size: few
J gene: TRBJ1-1
CDR3 length: 17
D gene: TRBD1
V gene: TRBV5-6
CDR3 protein: CASSRPPARGLHTEAFF
CDR3 DNA: TGTGCCAGCAGCCGCCCCCCGGCCAGGGGGTTGCACACTGAAGCTTTCTTT

clone size: few
J gene: TRBJ2-3
CDR3 length: 15
D gene: TRBD2
V gene: TRBV10-3
CDR3 protein: CAISEGGLVANTQYF
CDR3 DNA: TGTGCCATCAGTGAGGGGGGACTAGTCGCAAATACGCAGTATTTT

clone size: few
J gene: TRBJ2-5
CDR3 length: 17
D gene: TRBD1
V gene: TRBV7-2
CDR3 protein: CASSTLNRDRGRGTQYF
CDR3 DNA: TGTGCCAGCAGCACGCTAAACCGGGACAGGGGGCGGGGGACCCAGTACTTC

clone size: -
J gene: TRBJ2-6
CDR3 length: 16
D gene: TRBD1
V gene: TRBV15
CDR3 protein: CATSGGDRAGANVLTF
CDR3 DNA: TGTGCCACCAGCGGCGGGGACAGGGCTGGGGCCAACGTCCTGACTTTC

clone size: -
J gene: TRBJ1-1
CDR3 length: 14
D gene: -
V gene: TRBV29-1
CDR3 protein: CSASLGQRTTEAFF
CDR3 DNA: TGCAGCGCTTCCCTTGGACAAAGGACCACTGAAGCTTTCTTT

clone size: -
J gene: TRBJ1-2
CDR3 length: 15
D gene: -
V gene: TRBV7-2
CDR3 protein: CASGPVSRQAASYTF
CDR3 DNA: TGTGCCAGCGGACCAGTCTCCAGACAGGCTGCAAGCTACACCTTC

clone size: -
J gene: TRBJ2-7
CDR3 length: 14
D gene: TRBD1
V gene: TRBV28
CDR3 protein: CATQRQGTAYEQYF
CDR3 DNA: TGTGCCACTCAGAGACAGGGGACGGCCTACGAGCAGTACTTC

clone size: -
J gene: TRBJ2-7
CDR3 length: 15
D gene: -
V gene: TRBV18
CDR3 protein: CASSPRQGGDYEQYF
CDR3 DNA: TGTGCCAGCTCACCACGGCAGGGAGGAGACTACGAGCAGTACTTC

clone size: -
J gene: TRBJ2-3
CDR3 length: 15
D gene: TRBD2
V gene: TRBV5-1
CDR3 protein: CASSLEVSGGDTQYF
CDR3 DNA: TGCGCCAGCAGCTTGGAAGTTAGCGGGGGAGATACGCAGTATTTT

clone size: once
J gene: TRBJ1-1
CDR3 length: 12
D gene: -
V gene: TRBV7-9
CDR3 protein: CASSLAGDEAFF
CDR3 DNA: TGTGCCAGCAGCTTGGCAGGGGATGAAGCTTTCTTT

clone size: -
J gene: TRBJ2-7
CDR3 length: 16
D gene: TRBD1
V gene: TRBV5-1
CDR3 protein: CASSLPSGGIPRQQYF
CDR3 DNA: TGCGCCAGCAGCCTCCCTTCAGGGGGCATCCCCAGGCAGCAGTACTTC

clone size: many
J gene: TRBJ1-2
CDR3 length: 15
D gene: -
V gene: TRBV7-8
CDR3 protein: CASSPSAFPNYGYTF
CDR3 DNA: TGTGCCAGCAGCCCGAGCGCCTTCCCCAACTATGGCTACACCTTC

clone size: -
J gene: TRBJ2-4
CDR3 length: 14
D gene: TRBD2
V gene: TRBV2
CDR3 protein: CASSAGTSMNIQYF
CDR3 DNA: TGTGCCAGCAGTGCCGGGACTAGCATGAACATTCAGTACTTC

clone size: -
J gene: TRBJ2-3
CDR3 length: 18
D gene: -
V gene: TRBV5-1
CDR3 protein: CASSPPGSGLTSTDTQYF
CDR3 DNA: TGCGCCAGCAGCCCCCCAGGGTCAGGTCTCACATCCACAGATACGCAGTATTTT

clone size: few
J gene: TRBJ2-2
CDR3 length: 12
D gene: -
V gene: TRBV7-9
CDR3 protein: CASSPDTGELFF
CDR3 DNA: TGTGCCAGCAGCCCTGACACCGGGGAGCTGTTTTTT

clone size: few
J gene: TRBJ2-1
CDR3 length: 13
D gene: -
V gene: TRBV5-1
CDR3 protein: CASSLASYNEQFF
CDR3 DNA: TGCGCCAGCAGCTTGGCCTCGTACAATGAGCAGTTCTTC

clone size: -
J gene: TRBJ1-1
CDR3 length: 15
D gene: -
V gene: TRBV29-1
CDR3 protein: CSVDLTGAGQTEAFF
CDR3 DNA: TGCAGCGTTGACCTCACCGGAGCAGGGCAGACTGAAGCTTTCTTT

clone size: -
J gene: TRBJ2-7
CDR3 length: 15
D gene: -
V gene: TRBV5-6
CDR3 protein: CASSLGRRGNYEQYF
CDR3 DNA: TGTGCCAGCAGCTTGGGGAGAAGGGGAAACTACGAGCAGTACTTC

clone size: few
J gene: TRBJ2-3
CDR3 length: 16
D gene: -
V gene: TRBV10-3
CDR3 protein: CAISDLFGGGTDTQYF
CDR3 DNA: TGTGCCATCAGTGACTTGTTCGGCGGTGGCACAGATACGCAGTATTTT

clone size: few
J gene: TRBJ2-1
CDR3 length: 12
D gene: -
V gene: TRBV7-2
CDR3 protein: CASSFRGAEQFF
CDR3 DNA: TGTGCCAGCAGCTTCAGGGGGGCCGAGCAGTTCTTC

clone size: -
J gene: TRBJ2-5
CDR3 length: 12
D gene: -
V gene: TRBV13
CDR3 protein: CAISGTKETQYF
CDR3 DNA: TGTGCCATCAGTGGCACGAAAGAGACCCAGTACTTC

clone size: -
J gene: TRBJ1-3
CDR3 length: 14
D gene: -
V gene: TRBV12-5
CDR3 protein: CASGLPGILNTIYF
CDR3 DNA: TGTGCTAGTGGTTTGCCGGGGATTTTAAACACCATATATTTT

clone size: -
J gene: TRBJ1-1
CDR3 length: 13
D gene: -
V gene: TRBV5-1
CDR3 protein: CASSLDRVTEAFF
CDR3 DNA: TGCGCCAGCAGCTTGGACAGAGTCACTGAAGCTTTCTTT

clone size: -
J gene: TRBJ1-2
CDR3 length: 13
D gene: -
V gene: TRBV2
CDR3 protein: CASRDRENYGYTF
CDR3 DNA: TGTGCCAGCAGGGACAGAGAGAACTATGGCTACACCTTC

clone size: few
J gene: TRBJ2-3
CDR3 length: 16
D gene: TRBD2
V gene: TRBV9
CDR3 protein: CASSVRAGTSTDTQYF
CDR3 DNA: TGTGCCAGCAGCGTACGAGCGGGGACTAGCACAGATACGCAGTATTTT

clone size: few
J gene: TRBJ2-5
CDR3 length: 13
D gene: -
V gene: TRBV18
CDR3 protein: CASLIGGTETQYF
CDR3 DNA: TGTGCCAGCCTTATTGGGGGGACCGAGACCCAGTACTTC

clone size: -
J gene: TRBJ2-2
CDR3 length: 15
D gene: TRBD1
V gene: TRBV19
CDR3 protein: CASSTTGGSTGELFF
CDR3 DNA: TGTGCCAGTAGTACTACAGGGGGTAGCACCGGGGAGCTGTTTTTT